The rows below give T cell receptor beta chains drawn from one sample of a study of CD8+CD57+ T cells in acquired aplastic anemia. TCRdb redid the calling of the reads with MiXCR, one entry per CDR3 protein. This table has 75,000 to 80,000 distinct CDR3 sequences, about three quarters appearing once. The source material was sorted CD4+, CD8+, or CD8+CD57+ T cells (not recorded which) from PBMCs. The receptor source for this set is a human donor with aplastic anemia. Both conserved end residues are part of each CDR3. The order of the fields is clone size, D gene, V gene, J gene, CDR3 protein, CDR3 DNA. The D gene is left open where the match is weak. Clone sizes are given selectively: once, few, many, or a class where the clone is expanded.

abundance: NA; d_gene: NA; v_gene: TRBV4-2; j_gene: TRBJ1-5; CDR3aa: CASSQDPQGNQPQHF; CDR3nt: TGTGCCAGCAGCCAAGACCCGCAGGGCAATCAGCCCCAGCATTTT
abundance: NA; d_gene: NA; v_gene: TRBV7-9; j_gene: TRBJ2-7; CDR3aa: CASSLGGYNEQYF; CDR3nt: TGTGCCAGCAGCTTAGGAGGGTATAACGAGCAGTACTTC
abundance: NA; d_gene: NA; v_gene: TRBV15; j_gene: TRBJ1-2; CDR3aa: CATSRGKQGSYGYTF; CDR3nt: TGTGCCACCAGCAGAGGAAAACAGGGAAGCTATGGCTACACCTTC
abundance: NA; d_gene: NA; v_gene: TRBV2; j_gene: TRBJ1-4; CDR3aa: CASSLDEWREKLFF; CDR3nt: TGTGCCAGCAGTTTAGATGAGTGGAGGGAAAAACTGTTTTTT
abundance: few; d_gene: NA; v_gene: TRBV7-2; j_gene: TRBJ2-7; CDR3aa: CASSRRQKYEQYF; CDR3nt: TGTGCCAGCAGCCGTCGACAGAAGTACGAGCAGTACTTC
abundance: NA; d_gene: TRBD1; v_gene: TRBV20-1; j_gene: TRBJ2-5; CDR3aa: CSARADRGGQETQYF; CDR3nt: TGCAGTGCTAGAGCAGACAGGGGCGGCCAAGAGACCCAGTACTTC
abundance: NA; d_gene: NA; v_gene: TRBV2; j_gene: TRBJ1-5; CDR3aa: CASNEVGQPRHF; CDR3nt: TGTGCCAGCAACGAAGTCGGTCAGCCCCGGCATTTT
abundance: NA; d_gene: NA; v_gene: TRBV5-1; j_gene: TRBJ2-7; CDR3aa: CASSSDRPLYEQYF; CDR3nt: TGCGCCAGCAGCTCCGACAGGCCTCTCTACGAGCAGTACTTC
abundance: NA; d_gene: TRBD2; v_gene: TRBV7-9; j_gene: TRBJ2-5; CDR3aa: CASSLTLSGSLPVF; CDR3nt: TGTGCCAGCAGCCTGACTCTTAGCGGGAGCCTTCCCGTTTTC
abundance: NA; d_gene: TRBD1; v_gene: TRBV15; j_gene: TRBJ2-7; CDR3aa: CATSRGRAGGPYEQYF; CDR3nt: TGTGCCACCAGCAGAGGTCGGGCAGGGGGCCCCTACGAGCAGTACTTC
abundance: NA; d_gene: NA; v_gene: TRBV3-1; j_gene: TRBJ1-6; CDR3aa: CASSQERYNSPLHF; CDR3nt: TGTGCCAGCAGCCAAGAGCGATATAATTCACCCCTCCACTTT
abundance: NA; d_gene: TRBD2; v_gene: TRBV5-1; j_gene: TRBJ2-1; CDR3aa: CASSNSTSGFTGGEQFF; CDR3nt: TGCGCCAGCAGCAACTCGACTAGCGGCTTCACCGGGGGTGAGCAGTTCTTC
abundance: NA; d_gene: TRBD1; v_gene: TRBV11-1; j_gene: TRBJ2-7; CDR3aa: CASSGTGRWEQYF; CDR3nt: TGTGCCAGCAGCGGGACAGGACGATGGGAGCAGTACTTC
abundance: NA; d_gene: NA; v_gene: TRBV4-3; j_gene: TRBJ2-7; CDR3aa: CASSLGNYEQYF; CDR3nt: TGCGCCAGCAGCCTGGGGAATTACGAGCAGTACTTC
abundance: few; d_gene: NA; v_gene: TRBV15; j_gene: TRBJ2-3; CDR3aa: CATSRDPPDTQYF; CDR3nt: TGTGCCACCAGCAGAGATCCCCCAGATACGCAGTATTTT
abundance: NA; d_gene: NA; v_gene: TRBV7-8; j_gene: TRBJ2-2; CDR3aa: CASSIDVELFF; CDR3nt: TGTGCCAGCAGCATCGATGTGGAGCTGTTTTTT
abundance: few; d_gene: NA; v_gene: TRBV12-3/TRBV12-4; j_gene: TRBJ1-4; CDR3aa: CASSPDGGNEKLFF; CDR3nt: TGTGCCAGCAGCCCAGACGGGGGGAATGAAAAACTGTTTTTT
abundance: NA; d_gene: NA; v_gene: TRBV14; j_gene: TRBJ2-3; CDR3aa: CASSVPADTQYF; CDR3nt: TGTGCCAGCAGCGTACCAGCAGATACGCAGTATTTT
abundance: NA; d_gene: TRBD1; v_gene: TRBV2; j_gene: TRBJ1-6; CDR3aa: CAGSLRDSPSPLHF; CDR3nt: TGTGCCGGCAGTCTCCGGGACAGCCCTTCACCCCTCCACTTT
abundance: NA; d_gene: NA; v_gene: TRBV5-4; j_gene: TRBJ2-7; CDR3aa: CASSSRRGLPYEQYF; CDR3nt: TGTGCCAGCAGCTCACGGCGGGGATTGCCTTACGAGCAGTACTTC
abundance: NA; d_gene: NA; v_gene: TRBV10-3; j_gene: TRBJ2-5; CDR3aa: CAISGGGETQYF; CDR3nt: TGTGCCATCAGTGGTGGGGGGGAGACCCAGTACTTC
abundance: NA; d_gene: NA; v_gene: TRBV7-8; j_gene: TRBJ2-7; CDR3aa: CASSSTRSYEQYF; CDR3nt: TGTGCCAGCAGCTCCACAAGATCCTACGAGCAGTACTTC
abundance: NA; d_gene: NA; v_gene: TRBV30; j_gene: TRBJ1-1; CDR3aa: CAWPNTEAFF; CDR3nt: TGTGCCTGGCCCAACACTGAAGCTTTCTTT
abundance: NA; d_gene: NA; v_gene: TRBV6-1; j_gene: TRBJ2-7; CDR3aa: CASTSTDTYEQYF; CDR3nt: TGTGCCAGCACCTCGACAGACACCTACGAGCAGTACTTC
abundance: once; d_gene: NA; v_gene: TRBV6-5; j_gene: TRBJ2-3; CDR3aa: CASSYSDRSSASTQYF; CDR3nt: TGTGCCAGCAGTTACTCAGACAGGAGCTCGGCCAGTACGCAGTATTTT
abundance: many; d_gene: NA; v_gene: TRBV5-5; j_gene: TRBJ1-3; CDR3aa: CASQLGNTIYF; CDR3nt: TGTGCCAGCCAGCTTGGAAACACCATATATTTT
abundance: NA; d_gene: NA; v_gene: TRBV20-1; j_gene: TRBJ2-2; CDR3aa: CSARLPRGTGELFF; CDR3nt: TGCAGTGCTAGACTCCCCCGAGGTACCGGGGAGCTGTTTTTT
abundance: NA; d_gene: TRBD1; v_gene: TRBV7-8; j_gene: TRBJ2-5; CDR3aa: CASSQQGVETQYF; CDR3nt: TGTGCCAGCAGCCAACAGGGGGTAGAGACCCAGTACTTC
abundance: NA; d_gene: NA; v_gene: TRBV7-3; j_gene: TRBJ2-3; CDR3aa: CASSLIPISPPSRGGTDTQYF; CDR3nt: TGTGCCAGCAGCTTAATTCCGATATCGCCTCCGAGTCGCGGGGGCACAGATACGCAGTATTTT
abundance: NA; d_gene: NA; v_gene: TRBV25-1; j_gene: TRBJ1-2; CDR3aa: CASSLLQGNGYTF; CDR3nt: TGTGCCAGCAGCCTCTTACAGGGTAACGGCTACACCTTC
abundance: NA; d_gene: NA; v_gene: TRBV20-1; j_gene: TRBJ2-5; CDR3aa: CSASGQVWVHQETQYF; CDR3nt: TGCAGTGCTAGCGGGCAGGTATGGGTGCACCAAGAGACCCAGTACTTC
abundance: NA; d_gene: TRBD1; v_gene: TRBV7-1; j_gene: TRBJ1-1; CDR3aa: CASSSTHPRTSFKQGGTEAFF; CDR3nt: TGTGCCAGCAGCTCTACTCACCCTAGGACCTCCTTTAAACAGGGGGGCACTGAAGCTTTCTTT
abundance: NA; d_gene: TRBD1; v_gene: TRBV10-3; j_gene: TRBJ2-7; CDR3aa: CAISGGTGGNEQYF; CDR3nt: TGTGCCATCAGTGGTGGGACAGGGGGCAACGAGCAGTACTTC
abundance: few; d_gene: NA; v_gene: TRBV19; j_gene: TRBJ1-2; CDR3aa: CASRETEFYGYTF; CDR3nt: TGTGCCAGTCGAGAAACAGAATTCTATGGCTACACCTTC
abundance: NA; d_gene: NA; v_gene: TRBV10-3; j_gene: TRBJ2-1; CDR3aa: CAISDARVTGDEQFF; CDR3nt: TGTGCCATCAGTGATGCCCGGGTCACGGGCGATGAGCAGTTCTTC
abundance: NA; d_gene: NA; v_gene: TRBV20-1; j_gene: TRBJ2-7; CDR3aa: CSARDEIGVRVYEQYF; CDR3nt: TGCAGTGCTAGAGATGAAATCGGTGTGCGTGTCTACGAGCAGTACTTC
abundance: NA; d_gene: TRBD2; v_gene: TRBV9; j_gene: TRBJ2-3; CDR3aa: CASSRAGVDTQYF; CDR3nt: TGTGCCAGCAGCCGGGCGGGGGTAGATACGCAGTATTTT
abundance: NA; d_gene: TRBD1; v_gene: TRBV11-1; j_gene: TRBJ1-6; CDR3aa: CASSLTNRGRVNSPLHF; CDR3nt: TGTGCCAGCAGCTTAACCAACAGGGGGCGGGTTAATTCACCCCTCCACTTT
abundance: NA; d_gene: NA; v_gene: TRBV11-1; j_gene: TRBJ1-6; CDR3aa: CASSFGRNNSPLHF; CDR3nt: TGTGCCAGCAGCTTCGGCAGGAACAATTCACCCCTCCACTTT
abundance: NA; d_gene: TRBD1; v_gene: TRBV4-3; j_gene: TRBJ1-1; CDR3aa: CASSQERWAGGAFF; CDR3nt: TGCGCCAGCAGCCAAGAGCGTTGGGCAGGGGGAGCTTTCTTT
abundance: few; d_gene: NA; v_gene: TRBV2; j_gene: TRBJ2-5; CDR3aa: CASYSRGRETQYF; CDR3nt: TGTGCCAGCTACTCCCGGGGACGAGAGACCCAGTACTTC